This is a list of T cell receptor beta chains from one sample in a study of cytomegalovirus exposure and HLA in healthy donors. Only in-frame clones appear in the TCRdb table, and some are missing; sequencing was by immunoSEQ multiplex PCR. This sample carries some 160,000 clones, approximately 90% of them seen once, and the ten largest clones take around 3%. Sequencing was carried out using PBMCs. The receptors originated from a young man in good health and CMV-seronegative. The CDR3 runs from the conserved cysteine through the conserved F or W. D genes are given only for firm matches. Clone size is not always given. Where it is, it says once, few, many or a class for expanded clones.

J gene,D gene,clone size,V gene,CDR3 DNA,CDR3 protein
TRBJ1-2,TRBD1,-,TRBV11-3,TGTGCCAGCAGCTTAGACGGACAGGCCAAGGCACCCACCTTC,CASSLDGQAKAPTF
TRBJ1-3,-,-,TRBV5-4,TGTGCCAGCAGAAAACAGGGAATGAAGGGAAACACCATATATTTT,CASRKQGMKGNTIYF
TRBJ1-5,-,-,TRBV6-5,TGTGCCAGCGGGCGACGGGGGGGTGATCAGCCCCAGCATTTT,CASGRRGGDQPQHF
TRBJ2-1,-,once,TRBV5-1,TGCGCCAGCAGCTCGACACAATCGCCCAATGAGCAGTTCTTC,CASSSTQSPNEQFF
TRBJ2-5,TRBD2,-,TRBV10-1,TGCGCCAGCAGTGACCCCGGCGCGGGAGCGGGTCAAGAGACCCAGTACTTC,CASSDPGAGAGQETQYF
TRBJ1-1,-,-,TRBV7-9,TGTGCCAGCAGCTTAGCGGGGAGCCCTGAAGCTTTCTTT,CASSLAGSPEAFF
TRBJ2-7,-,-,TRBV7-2,TGTGCCAGCAGCTTCTACGGGTACGAGCAGTACTTC,CASSFYGYEQYF
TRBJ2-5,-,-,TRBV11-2,TGTGCCAGCAGGCTTTCAGAAGAGACCCAGTACTTC,CASRLSEETQYF
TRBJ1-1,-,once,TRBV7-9,TGTGCCAGCAGCACACAAAGACAAGTTCAGAACACTGAAGCTTTCTTT,CASSTQRQVQNTEAFF
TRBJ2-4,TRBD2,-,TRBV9,TGTGCCAGCAGCGAGGAAGGGGCCGGGACTAGCTCCAACATTCAGTACTTC,CASSEEGAGTSSNIQYF
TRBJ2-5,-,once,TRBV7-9,TGTGCCAGCAGCTTAGCTAGCTCTCCGGAGACCCAGTACTTC,CASSLASSPETQYF
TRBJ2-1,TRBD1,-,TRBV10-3,TGTGCCATCAGTGACCCCGTTCCGACAGGGATCAATGAGCAGTTCTTC,CAISDPVPTGINEQFF
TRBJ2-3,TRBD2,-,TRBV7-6,TGTGCCAGCAGCTCGGGACTAGCGGGAGATACGCAGTATTTT,CASSSGLAGDTQYF
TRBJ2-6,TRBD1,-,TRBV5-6,TGTGCCAGCAGCTGGGACAGGGTGGGGGCTGGGGCCAACGTCCTGACTTTC,CASSWDRVGAGANVLTF
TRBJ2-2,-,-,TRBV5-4,TGTGCCAGCAGACATCGAGGGGGTTCGAACACCGGGGAGCTGTTTTTT,CASRHRGGSNTGELFF
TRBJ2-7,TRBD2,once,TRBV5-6,TGTGCCAGCGGACATAGCGGGAGCTACGAGCAGTACTTC,CASGHSGSYEQYF
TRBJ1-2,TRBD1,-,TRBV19,TGTGCCAGTAGTCCCGGACAGGGTACGAATGGCTACACCTTC,CASSPGQGTNGYTF
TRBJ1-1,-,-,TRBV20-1,TGCAGTGCTAGAGTCGACACTGAAGCTTTCTTT,CSARVDTEAFF
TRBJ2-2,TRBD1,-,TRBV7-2,TGTGCCAGCAGCCCGAAGGGAGTTAGCGGGACAGGGGCCGGGGAGCTGTTTTTT,CASSPKGVSGTGAGELFF
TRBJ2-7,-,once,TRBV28,TGTGCCAGCAGTTTTACAGGGTTAGGCGAGCAGTACTTC,CASSFTGLGEQYF
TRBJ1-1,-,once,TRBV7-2,TGTGCCAGCAGCTTAGATTGGAGGGGATTGAACACTGAAGCTTTCTTT,CASSLDWRGLNTEAFF
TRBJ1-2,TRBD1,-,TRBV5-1,TGCGCCAGCAGCCCCGGGACAGGGGGCGGCTATGGCTACACCTTC,CASSPGTGGGYGYTF
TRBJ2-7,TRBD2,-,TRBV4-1,TGCGCCAGCAGCCACCGGACTAGCGGGGGGTACGAGCAGTACTTC,CASSHRTSGGYEQYF
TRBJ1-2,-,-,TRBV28,TGTGCCAGCAGTTTGACACAGAACTATGGCTACACCTTC,CASSLTQNYGYTF
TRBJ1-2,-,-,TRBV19,TGTGCCAGTAGTATAGATCACAGAAACGGCTACACCTTC,CASSIDHRNGYTF
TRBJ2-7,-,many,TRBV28,TGTGCCAGCAGTCGACAGTCCTTGAGCTACGAGCAGTACTTC,CASSRQSLSYEQYF
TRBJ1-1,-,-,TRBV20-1,TGCAGTGCAGGGGCGAACACTGAAGCTTTCTTT,CSAGANTEAFF
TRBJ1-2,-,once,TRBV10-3,TGTGCCATCAGTGAGGCCAGGGCTAGGGATGGCTACACCTTC,CAISEARARDGYTF
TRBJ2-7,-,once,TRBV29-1,TGCAGCGTAGTAGACACAGACTACGAGCAGTACTTC,CSVVDTDYEQYF
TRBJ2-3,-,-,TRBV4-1,TGCGCCAGCAGCCAAAGTGGGACACCAAACACAGATACGCAGTATTTT,CASSQSGTPNTDTQYF
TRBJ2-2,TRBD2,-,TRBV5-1,TGCGCCAGCAGCTTGGGAGTCCAGCGGGGGTCTCCCGGGGAGCTGTTTTTT,CASSLGVQRGSPGELFF
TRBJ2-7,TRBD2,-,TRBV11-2,TGTGCCAGCAGCTTAGATCTGGCTAGCGGGAGTTACGAGCAGTACTTC,CASSLDLASGSYEQYF
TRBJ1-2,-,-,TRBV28,TGTGCCAGCAGTTTACAGGGGCATGGCTACACCTTC,CASSLQGHGYTF
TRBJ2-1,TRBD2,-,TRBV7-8,TGTGCCAGCAGCCCCCGGACTAGCGGGGGTTACAATGAGCAGTTCTTC,CASSPRTSGGYNEQFF
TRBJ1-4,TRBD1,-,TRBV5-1,TGCGCCAGCAGCGGAGGGACAGGGTATGCTGAAAAACTGTTTTTT,CASSGGTGYAEKLFF
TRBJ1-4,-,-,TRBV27,TGTGCCAGCAGTTCTTTACTTGCAACTAATGAAAAACTGTTTTTT,CASSSLLATNEKLFF
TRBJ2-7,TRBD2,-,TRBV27,TGTGCCAGCAGTTATAGCGGGAGGGGCGACGAGCAGTACTTC,CASSYSGRGDEQYF
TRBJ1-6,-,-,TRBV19,TGTGCCAGTAGTGAAGGGAGTTCACCCCTCCACTTT,CASSEGSSPLHF
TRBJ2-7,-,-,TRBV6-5,TGTGCCAGCAGTGGCGGACTATTCTACGAGCAGTACTTC,CASSGGLFYEQYF
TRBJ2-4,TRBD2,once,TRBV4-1,TGCGCCAGCAGCCAACTTATAGCGGGGGTAGCCAAAAACATTCAGTACTTC,CASSQLIAGVAKNIQYF
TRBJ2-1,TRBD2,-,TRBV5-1,TGCGCCAGCAGCTGGCCGACTAGCGGGTTGAGCTCCTACAATGAGCAGTTCTTC,CASSWPTSGLSSYNEQFF
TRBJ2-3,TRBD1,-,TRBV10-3,TGTGCCATCAGTGGGAGTCCCAGAGGGACCGGGACAGAGGATACGCAGTATTTT,CAISGSPRGTGTEDTQYF
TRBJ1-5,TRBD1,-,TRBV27,TGTGCCAGCAGTTTACAGGGGGGCCAGATTCAGCCCCAGCATTTT,CASSLQGGQIQPQHF
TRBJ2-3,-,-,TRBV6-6,TGTGCCAGCAGTAAGACAGCCCCAATCCTCACAGATACGCAGTATTTT,CASSKTAPILTDTQYF
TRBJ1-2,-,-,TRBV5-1,TGCGCCAGCAGCCCCCAGGGTGTCAACTATGGCTACACCTTC,CASSPQGVNYGYTF
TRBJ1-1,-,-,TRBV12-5,TGTGCTAGTGGTTTGGACCAACAGGGAGCTTTCTTT,CASGLDQQGAFF
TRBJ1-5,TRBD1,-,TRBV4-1,TGCGCCAGCAGCCAGGCGGACAGGGAGGTCAATCAGCCCCAGCATTTT,CASSQADREVNQPQHF
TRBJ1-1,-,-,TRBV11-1,TGTGCCAGCAGCTCCGGGGGAGGGGACACTGAAGCTTTCTTT,CASSSGGGDTEAFF
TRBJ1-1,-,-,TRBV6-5,TGTGCCAGCAGTTACCCTGGGGCTGAGGCTTTCTTT,CASSYPGAEAFF
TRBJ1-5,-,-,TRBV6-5,TGTGCCAGCAGTTACTCGAGAGGGAAAAATCAGCCCCAGCATTTT,CASSYSRGKNQPQHF